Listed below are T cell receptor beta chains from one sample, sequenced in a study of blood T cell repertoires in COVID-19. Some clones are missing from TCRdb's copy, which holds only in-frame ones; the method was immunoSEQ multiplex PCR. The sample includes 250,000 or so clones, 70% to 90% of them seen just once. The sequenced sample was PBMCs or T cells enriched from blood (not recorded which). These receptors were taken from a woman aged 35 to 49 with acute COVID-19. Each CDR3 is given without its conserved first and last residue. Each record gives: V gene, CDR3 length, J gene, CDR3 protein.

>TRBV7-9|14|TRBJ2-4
ASSLGSGGGKNIQY
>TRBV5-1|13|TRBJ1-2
ASSLALTGGYGYT
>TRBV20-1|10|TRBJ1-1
SASQGATEAF
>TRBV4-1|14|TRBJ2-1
ASSPSIAFSYNEQF
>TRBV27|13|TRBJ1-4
ASSPQGLLNEKLF
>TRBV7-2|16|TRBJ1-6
ASSPRVGDSVYNSPLH
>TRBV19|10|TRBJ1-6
ASSMERAPLH
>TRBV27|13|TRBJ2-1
ASSRPGQGANEQF
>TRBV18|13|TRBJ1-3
ASSVDRGSGNTIY
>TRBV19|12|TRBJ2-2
ASSWQGAIGELF
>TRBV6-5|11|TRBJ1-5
PGEREIAGPQH
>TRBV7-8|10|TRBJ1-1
AIKGGGTEAF
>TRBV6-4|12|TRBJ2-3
ASSDWGDTDTQY
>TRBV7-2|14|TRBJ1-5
ASSAQTTGGNQPQH
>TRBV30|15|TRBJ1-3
AWRASRDRGPGNTIY
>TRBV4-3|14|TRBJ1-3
ASSETARASGNTIY
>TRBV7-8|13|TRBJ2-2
ASSPRDSTAGELF
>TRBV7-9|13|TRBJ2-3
ASSTTSSSTDTQY
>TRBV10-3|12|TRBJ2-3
AISTRTGQDTQY
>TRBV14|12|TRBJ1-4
ASSRTQANEKLF
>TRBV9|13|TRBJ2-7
ASSPGQVPLYEQY
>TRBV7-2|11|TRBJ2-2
ASSSTSGGELF
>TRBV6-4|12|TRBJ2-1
ASAAGGSYNEQF
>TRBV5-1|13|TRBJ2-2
ASSLQGENTGELF
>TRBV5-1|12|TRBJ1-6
ASRSGTGVSPLH
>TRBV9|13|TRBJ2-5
ASSKLAVPQETQY
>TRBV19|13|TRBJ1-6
ASSGRTGKNSPLH
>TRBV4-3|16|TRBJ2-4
ASSPAGTGTLAKNIQY
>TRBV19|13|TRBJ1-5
ASRNKQGFSQPQH
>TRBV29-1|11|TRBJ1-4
SVAGSSSEKLF
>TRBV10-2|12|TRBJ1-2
ASSGTQLGGGYT
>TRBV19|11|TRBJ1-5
ASSTRGNQPQH
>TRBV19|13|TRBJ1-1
ASSKRETGATEAF
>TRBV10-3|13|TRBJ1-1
AISEGQGPNTEAF
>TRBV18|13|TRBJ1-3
ASSPTGTFGNTIY
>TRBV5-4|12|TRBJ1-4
ASSPGQGQEKLF
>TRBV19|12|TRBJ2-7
ASQPGQGALEQY
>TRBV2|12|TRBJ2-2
ASSLVGHTGELF
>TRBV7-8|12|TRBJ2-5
ATRSGRAGETQY
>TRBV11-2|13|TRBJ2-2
ASSSDRGRAGELF
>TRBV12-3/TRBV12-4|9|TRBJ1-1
ASNQGTEAF
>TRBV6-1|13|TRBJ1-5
ASSATGPVNQPQH
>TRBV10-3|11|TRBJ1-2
AISEATNYGYT
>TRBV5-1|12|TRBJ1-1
ASSFTGSGTEAF
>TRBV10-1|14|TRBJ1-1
ASSEGPGLGNTEAF